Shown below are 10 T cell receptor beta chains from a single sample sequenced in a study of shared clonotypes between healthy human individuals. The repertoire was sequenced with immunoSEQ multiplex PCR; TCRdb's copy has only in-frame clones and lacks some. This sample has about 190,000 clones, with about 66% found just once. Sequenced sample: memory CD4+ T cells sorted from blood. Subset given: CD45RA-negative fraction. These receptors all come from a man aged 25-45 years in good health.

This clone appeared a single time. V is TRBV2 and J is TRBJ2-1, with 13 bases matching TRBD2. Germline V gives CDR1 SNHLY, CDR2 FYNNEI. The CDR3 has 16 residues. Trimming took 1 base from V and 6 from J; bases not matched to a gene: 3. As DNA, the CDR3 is TGTGCCAGCAGTGAAGTTACTAGCGGGAGGGCCAATGAGCAGTTCTTC. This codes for CASSEVTSGRANEQFF.

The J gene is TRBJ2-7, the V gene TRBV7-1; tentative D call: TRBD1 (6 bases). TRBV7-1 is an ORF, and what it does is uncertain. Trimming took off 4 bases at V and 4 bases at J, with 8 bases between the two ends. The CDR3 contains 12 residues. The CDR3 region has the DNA TGTGCCAGCAGCTTACAGGGTTACGAGCAGTACTTC. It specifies CASSLQGYEQYF.

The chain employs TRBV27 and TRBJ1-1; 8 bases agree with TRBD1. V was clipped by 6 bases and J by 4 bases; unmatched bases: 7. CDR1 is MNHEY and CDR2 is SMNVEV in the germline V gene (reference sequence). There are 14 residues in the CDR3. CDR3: CASRPQGAFTEAFF. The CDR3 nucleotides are TGTGCCAGCAGGCCCCAGGGGGCTTTCACTGAAGCTTTCTTT.

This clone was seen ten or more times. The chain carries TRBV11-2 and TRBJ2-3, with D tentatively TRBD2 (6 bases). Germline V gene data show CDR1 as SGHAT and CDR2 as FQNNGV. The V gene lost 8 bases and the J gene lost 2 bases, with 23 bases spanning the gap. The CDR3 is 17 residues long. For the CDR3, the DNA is TGTGCCAGCCAAAGGAGGTTCCCGCGGGACCCCACAGATACGCAGTATTTT. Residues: CASQRRFPRDPTDTQYF.

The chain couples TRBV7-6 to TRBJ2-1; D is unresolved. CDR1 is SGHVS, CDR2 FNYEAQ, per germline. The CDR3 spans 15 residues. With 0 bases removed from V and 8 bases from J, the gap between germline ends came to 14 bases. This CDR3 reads CASSLASAGLHEQFF. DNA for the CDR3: TGTGCCAGCAGCTTAGCGAGCGCCGGCCTCCATGAGCAGTTCTTC.

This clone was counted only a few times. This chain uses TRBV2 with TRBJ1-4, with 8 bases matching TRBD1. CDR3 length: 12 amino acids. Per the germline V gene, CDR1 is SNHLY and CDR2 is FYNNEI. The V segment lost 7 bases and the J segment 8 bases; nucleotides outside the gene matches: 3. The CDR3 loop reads CASIRDREKLFF. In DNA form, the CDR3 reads TGTGCCAGCATTAGGGACAGGGAAAAACTGTTTTTT.

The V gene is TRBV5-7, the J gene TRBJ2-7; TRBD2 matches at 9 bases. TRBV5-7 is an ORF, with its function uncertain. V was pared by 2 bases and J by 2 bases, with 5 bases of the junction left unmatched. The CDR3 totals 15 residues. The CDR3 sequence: CASSFCASGAYEQYF. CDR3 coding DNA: TGTGCCAGCAGCTTCTGTGCTAGCGGGGCCTACGAGCAGTACTTC.

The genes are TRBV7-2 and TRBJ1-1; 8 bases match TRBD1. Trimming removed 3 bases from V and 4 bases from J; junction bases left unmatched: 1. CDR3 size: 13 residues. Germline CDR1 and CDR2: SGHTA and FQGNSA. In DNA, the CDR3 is TGTGCCAGCAGCTTTACAGGGGGCACTGAAGCTTTCTTT. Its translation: CASSFTGGTEAFF.

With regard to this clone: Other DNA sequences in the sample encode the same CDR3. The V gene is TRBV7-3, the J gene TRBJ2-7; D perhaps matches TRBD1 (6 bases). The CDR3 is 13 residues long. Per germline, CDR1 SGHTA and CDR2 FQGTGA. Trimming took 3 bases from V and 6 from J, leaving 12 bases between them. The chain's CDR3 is CASSLLTGGEQYF. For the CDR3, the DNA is TGTGCCAGCAGCTTGCTGACAGGCGGCGAGCAGTACTTC.

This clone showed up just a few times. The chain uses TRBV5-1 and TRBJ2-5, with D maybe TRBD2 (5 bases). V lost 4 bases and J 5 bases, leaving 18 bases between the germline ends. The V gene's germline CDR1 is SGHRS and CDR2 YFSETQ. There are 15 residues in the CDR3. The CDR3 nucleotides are TGCGCCAGCAGCCCGAGGCTTGCGGGCCTGGAGACCCAGTACTTC. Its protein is CASSPRLAGLETQYF.